This T cell receptor beta chain derives from a study of blood T cells in healthy people across ages. This CDR3 has 15 residues. V was cut by 6 bases and J by 2 bases, with 14 bases left in between. This clonotype was seen repeatedly, ten times or more. PCR was performed a second time for about 6 to 11 cycles using a sample-barcoded 5' primer and a J-beta primer mix. TCRdb reanalysed the 5' RACE reads using MiXCR and keeps one entry per CDR3 protein. The sample comprises about 730,000 distinct CDR3 sequences, roughly 45% of which are singletons, and 20% to 25% rests with the top ten. The V and J genes are TRBV12-3 or TRBV12-4 and TRBJ2-1; TRBD2 is a possible D gene (6 bases). This TCR derives from a woman in her sixties in good health. The specimen sequenced was blood. CDR3 amino acids: CASSSSGHTYNEQFF. The CDR3 bases are TGTGCCAGCAGCTCCAGCGGGCACACCTACAATGAGCAGTTCTTC.